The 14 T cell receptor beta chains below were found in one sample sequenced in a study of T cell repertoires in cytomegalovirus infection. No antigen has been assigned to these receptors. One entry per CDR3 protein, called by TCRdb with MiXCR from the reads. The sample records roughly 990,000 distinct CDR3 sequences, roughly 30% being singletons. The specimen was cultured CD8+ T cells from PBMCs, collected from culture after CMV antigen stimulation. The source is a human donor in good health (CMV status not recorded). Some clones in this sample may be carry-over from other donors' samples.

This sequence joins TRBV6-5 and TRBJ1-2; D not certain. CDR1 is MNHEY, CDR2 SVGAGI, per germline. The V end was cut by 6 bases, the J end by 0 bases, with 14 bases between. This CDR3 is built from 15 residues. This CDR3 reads CASREGLSSNYGYTF. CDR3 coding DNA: TGTGCCAGCAGGGAAGGTCTCTCTTCTAACTATGGCTACACCTTC.

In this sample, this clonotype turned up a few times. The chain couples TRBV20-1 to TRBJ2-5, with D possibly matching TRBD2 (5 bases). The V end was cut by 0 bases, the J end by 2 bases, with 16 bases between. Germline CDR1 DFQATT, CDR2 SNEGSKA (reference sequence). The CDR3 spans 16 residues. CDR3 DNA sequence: TGCAGTGCTAGAGATTGGGAGCCCCGCCAACAAGAGACCCAGTACTTC. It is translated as CSARDWEPRQQETQYF.

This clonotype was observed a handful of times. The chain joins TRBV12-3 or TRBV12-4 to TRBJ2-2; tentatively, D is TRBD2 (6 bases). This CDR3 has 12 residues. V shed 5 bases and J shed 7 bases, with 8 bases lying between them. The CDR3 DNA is TGTGCCAGCAGTCCGGGGGACGGGGAGCTGTTTTTT. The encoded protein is CASSPGDGELFF.

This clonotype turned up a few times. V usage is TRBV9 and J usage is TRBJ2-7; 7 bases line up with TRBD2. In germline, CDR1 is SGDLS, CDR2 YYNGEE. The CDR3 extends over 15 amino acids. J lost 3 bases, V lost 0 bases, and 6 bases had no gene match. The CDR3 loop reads CASSVAGGGSYEQYF. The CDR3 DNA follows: TGTGCCAGCAGCGTAGCGGGCGGGGGAAGCTACGAGCAGTACTTC.

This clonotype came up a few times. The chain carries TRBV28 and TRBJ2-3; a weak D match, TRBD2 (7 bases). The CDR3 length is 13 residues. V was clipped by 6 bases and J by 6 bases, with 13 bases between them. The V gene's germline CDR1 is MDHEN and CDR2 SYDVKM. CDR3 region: CASRQGRADTQYF. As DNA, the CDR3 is TGTGCCAGCAGGCAGGGGAGGGCCGATACGCAGTATTTT.

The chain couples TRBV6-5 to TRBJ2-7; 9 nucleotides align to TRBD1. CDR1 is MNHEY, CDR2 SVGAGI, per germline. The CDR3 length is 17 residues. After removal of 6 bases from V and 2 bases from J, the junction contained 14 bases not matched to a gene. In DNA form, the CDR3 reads TGTGCCAGCAGCTCATCTTTCTTCGGGACAGGGACCTACGAGCAGTACTTC. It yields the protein CASSSSFFGTGTYEQYF.

The CDR3, as DNA: TGTGCCAGCAGTGCCGGGACAGGTCGGCACGAGCAGTACGTC. This encodes CASSAGTGRHEQYV. The chain is built from TRBV6-6 and TRBJ2-7, with 8 nucleotides matching TRBD1. The CDR3 runs 14 residues. The junction had 8 bases not matched to a gene; V was cut back by 5 bases and J by 5 bases. Germline-derived CDR1 and CDR2 are MNHNY and SVGAGI (reference sequence).

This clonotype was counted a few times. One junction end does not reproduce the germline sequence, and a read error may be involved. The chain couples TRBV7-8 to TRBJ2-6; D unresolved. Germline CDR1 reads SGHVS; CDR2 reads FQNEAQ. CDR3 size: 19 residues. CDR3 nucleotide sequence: TGTGCCAGCAGCTTAGGAAGTCGCTCATCCTACTCTGGGACCAACGTCCTGACTTTC. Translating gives CASSLGSRSSYSGTNVLTF.

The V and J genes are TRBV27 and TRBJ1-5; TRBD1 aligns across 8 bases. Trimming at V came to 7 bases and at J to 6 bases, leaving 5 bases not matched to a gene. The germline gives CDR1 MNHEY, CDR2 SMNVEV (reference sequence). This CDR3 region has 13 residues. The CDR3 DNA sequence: TGTGCCAGCAAGCCAGGGGGCCTTCAGCCCCAGCATTTT. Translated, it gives CASKPGGLQPQHF.

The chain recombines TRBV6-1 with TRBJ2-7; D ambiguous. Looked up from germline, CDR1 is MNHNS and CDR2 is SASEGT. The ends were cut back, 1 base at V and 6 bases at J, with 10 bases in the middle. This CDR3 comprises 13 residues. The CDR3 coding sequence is TGTGCCAGCAGTGAAGTCGGCCTCTCCGAGCAGTACTTC. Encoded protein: CASSEVGLSEQYF.

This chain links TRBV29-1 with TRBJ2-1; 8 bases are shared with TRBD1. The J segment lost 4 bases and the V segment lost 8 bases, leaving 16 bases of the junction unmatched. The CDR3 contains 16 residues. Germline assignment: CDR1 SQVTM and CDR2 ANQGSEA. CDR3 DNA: TGCAGCCTTTCAGGGGGCCCTGACCTTGGGTACAATGAGCAGTTCTTC. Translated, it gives CSLSGGPDLGYNEQFF.

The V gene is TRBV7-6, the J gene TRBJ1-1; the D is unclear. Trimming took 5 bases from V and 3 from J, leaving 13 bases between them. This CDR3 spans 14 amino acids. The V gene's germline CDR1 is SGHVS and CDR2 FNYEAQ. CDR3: CASSPSAAYTEAFF. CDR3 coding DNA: TGTGCCAGCAGCCCGAGTGCGGCATACACTGAAGCTTTCTTT.

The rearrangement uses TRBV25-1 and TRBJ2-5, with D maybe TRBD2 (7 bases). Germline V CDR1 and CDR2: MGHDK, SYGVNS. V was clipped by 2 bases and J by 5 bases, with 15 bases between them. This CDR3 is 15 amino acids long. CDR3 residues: CASSEGLGGGETQYF. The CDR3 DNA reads TGTGCCAGCAGTGAAGGCTTGGGGGGGGGCGAGACCCAGTACTTC.

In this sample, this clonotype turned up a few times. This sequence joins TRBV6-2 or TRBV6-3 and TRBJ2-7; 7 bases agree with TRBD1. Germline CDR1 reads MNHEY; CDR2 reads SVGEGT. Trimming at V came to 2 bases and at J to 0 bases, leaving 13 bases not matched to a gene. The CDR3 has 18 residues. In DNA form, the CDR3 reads TGTGCCAGCAGTTACGGGTCGTGGGGACAGTCAAGCTCCTACGAGCAGTACGTC. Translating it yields CASSYGSWGQSSSYEQYV.